Listed below are T cell receptor beta chains from one sample, sequenced in a study of T-cell memory formation after mild COVID-19. TCRdb re-analysed the 5' RACE reads in MiXCR, keeping a single row per CDR3 protein. The sample yields a few hundred thousand distinct CDR3 sequences, about 16% seen once. Sample: PBMCs or a T cell subset sorted from them (not recorded which). All receptors derive from a man between 18 and 35 years old who had mild COVID-19 (a few samples of this study predate the infection). Cell type and time point are not known. Each CDR3 is given without its conserved first and last residue. The D gene is left open where the match is weak. The listing skips clone size in some rows; elsewhere it reads once, few, many or a size class.

v_gene: TRBV12-3/TRBV12-4; j_gene: TRBJ2-2; abundance: many; d_gene: TRBD1; CDR3aa: ASSLQGANTGELF
v_gene: TRBV4-1; j_gene: TRBJ1-2; abundance: few; d_gene: .; CDR3aa: ASSQVGRTVSGYT
v_gene: TRBV7-9; j_gene: TRBJ1-1; abundance: few; d_gene: .; CDR3aa: ASNPEAF
v_gene: TRBV18; j_gene: TRBJ2-3; abundance: .; d_gene: TRBD2; CDR3aa: ASSLPTGLAGSLAQY
v_gene: TRBV5-1; j_gene: TRBJ2-5; abundance: many; d_gene: .; CDR3aa: ASSWAGEETQY
v_gene: TRBV19; j_gene: TRBJ1-5; abundance: .; d_gene: .; CDR3aa: ASSITAHSNQPQH
v_gene: TRBV7-2; j_gene: TRBJ2-3; abundance: .; d_gene: .; CDR3aa: ASSPYVIDTQY
v_gene: TRBV19; j_gene: TRBJ1-1; abundance: few; d_gene: .; CDR3aa: ASRYRFEAF
v_gene: TRBV7-2; j_gene: TRBJ2-3; abundance: few; d_gene: .; CDR3aa: ASSYEGPDTQY
v_gene: TRBV10-3; j_gene: TRBJ2-3; abundance: .; d_gene: TRBD2; CDR3aa: AISGTSGGTDTQY
v_gene: TRBV3-1; j_gene: TRBJ2-1; abundance: .; d_gene: .; CDR3aa: ASSHYVGGGPNEQF
v_gene: TRBV7-8; j_gene: TRBJ2-2; abundance: few; d_gene: .; CDR3aa: ASSPRRITGELF
v_gene: TRBV28; j_gene: TRBJ2-3; abundance: .; d_gene: TRBD1; CDR3aa: ASSQGGIFDTQY
v_gene: TRBV5-5; j_gene: TRBJ2-5; abundance: many; d_gene: TRBD1; CDR3aa: ASSYPGTGETQY
v_gene: TRBV4-1; j_gene: TRBJ2-7; abundance: .; d_gene: TRBD2; CDR3aa: ASSQEGLAGYEQY
v_gene: TRBV28; j_gene: TRBJ2-3; abundance: .; d_gene: .; CDR3aa: ASSSPTRGLPTDTQY